The T cell receptor beta chain under discussion was sequenced for a study of cytomegalovirus exposure and HLA in healthy donors. In the case of this clone: Its antigen is not known.

Primers included in the PCR were 60 Vbeta and 13 Jbeta primers. Produced via immunoSEQ multiplex PCR; TCRdb's table is partial and in-frame only. The data show over 150,000 clones, with roughly 81% seen just once and 4.8% held by the top ten. Though probably carrying unrecorded immune exposures, donors were nominally healthy at sampling. In germline, CDR1 is SGHDN, CDR2 FVKESK. Losses at the gene ends were 4 bases for V and 9 bases for J; bases not matched to a gene: 8. The CDR3 has 14 amino acids. Study outcomes and limitations: Associated with HLA alleles at 0.05 false discovery rate in a later analysis were 16,951 TCR beta sequences. Presence/absence analyses took donor sequencing depth as roughly uniform. Analysis was carried out at a later point, and it linked a missense DCLRE1C variant to TCR beta V- and J-gene trimming.

The sample consisted of PBMCs. V gene TRBV14 combines with J gene TRBJ2-1, with 8 bases fitting TRBD2. The sequence came from a girl aged 10-17 years in good health and CMV-seropositive. CDR3 protein: CASSRTSHVFEQFF. The CDR3 nucleotides are TGTGCCAGCAGCCGGACTAGCCATGTCTTTGAGCAGTTCTTC.